This T cell receptor beta chain was identified in a study of blood T cell repertoires in COVID-19. Study-level background: Nucleic acid was either cDNA or gDNA, and it came from T cells, B-cell-depleted T cells, or PBMCs.

Only in-frame clones appear in the TCRdb table, and some are missing; sequencing was by immunoSEQ multiplex PCR. Among 350,000 to 400,000 clones listed, roughly 89% were seen once. CDR1 and CDR2 from the germline V gene are MNHEY and SMNVEV (reference sequence). The ends lost 4 bases at V and 1 base at J; junction bases unmatched: 10. The CDR3 covers 17 residues. The receptor was derived from a woman in her twenties or thirties who had recovered from COVID-19. Sequenced sample: PBMCs or T cells enriched from blood (not recorded which). The V call is TRBV27, the J call TRBJ2-3, with 8 positions matching TRBD1. This CDR3 is CASSSFLSGQGTDTQYF. In DNA, the CDR3 is TGTGCCAGCAGTTCTTTCCTATCGGGACAGGGCACAGATACGCAGTATTTT.